This is a list of T cell receptor beta chains from one sample in a study of blood T cell repertoires in COVID-19. Some clones are missing from TCRdb's copy, which holds only in-frame ones; the method was immunoSEQ multiplex PCR. This sample carries over 350,000 clones, approximately 90% of them seen once, and the ten largest clones take about 2%. Sequencing was done on a sample of PBMCs or T cells enriched from blood (not recorded which). The source of these receptors is a woman between 18 and 30 years old with acute COVID-19. The CDR3 runs from the conserved cysteine through the conserved F or W. The D gene is left open where the match is weak. A clone size is listed for some rows: how often the clone was seen (once, few, many), or a class if it is expanded.

d_call j_call v_call clone_size cdr3_aa cdr3_nt
NA TRBJ1-5 TRBV6-2/TRBV6-3 NA CASSYGAVNQPQHF TGTGCCAGCAGTTACGGGGCAGTGAATCAGCCCCAGCATTTT
NA TRBJ2-7 TRBV6-5 NA CASSYGSGFYEQYF TGTGCCAGCAGTTACGGCTCCGGGTTCTACGAGCAGTACTTC
NA TRBJ2-4 TRBV19 NA CASSPVGQALAKNIQYF TGTGCCAGTAGCCCGGTTGGACAAGCTCTAGCCAAAAACATTCAGTACTTC
NA TRBJ2-1 TRBV7-8 NA CASSLGVYSGRGNEQFF TGTGCCAGCAGCTTAGGTGTTTATTCAGGTCGGGGGAATGAGCAGTTCTTC
NA TRBJ1-6 TRBV27 NA CASSLSFSVYNSPLHF TGTGCCAGCAGTTTATCGTTTAGTGTATATAATTCACCCCTCCACTTT
TRBD1 TRBJ1-5 TRBV28 few CASDTGGSQPQHF TGTGCCAGCGATACAGGGGGAAGTCAGCCCCAGCATTTT
TRBD2 TRBJ2-1 TRBV5-4 NA CASSLGGRAKSEQFF TGTGCCAGCAGCTTAGGCGGGAGGGCGAAAAGTGAGCAGTTCTTC
TRBD2 TRBJ2-1 TRBV27 NA CASKFAGTSGSNEQFF TGTGCCAGCAAATTCGCCGGGACTAGCGGGAGCAATGAGCAGTTCTTC
TRBD2 TRBJ2-7 TRBV25-1 NA CASSASGTYEQYF TGTGCCAGTTCAGCCAGCGGGACGTACGAGCAGTACTTC
NA TRBJ2-1 TRBV6-5 NA CASSTGQFFYNEQFF TGTGCCAGCAGTACGGGACAATTCTTCTACAATGAGCAGTTCTTC
NA TRBJ1-5 TRBV19 NA CASSPWEGSGWQPQHF TGTGCCAGTAGCCCGTGGGAGGGAAGCGGGTGGCAGCCCCAGCATTTT
TRBD1 TRBJ1-2 TRBV7-9 NA CASSPSRDRGGGYTF TGTGCCAGCAGCCCGTCCCGGGACAGGGGTGGTGGCTACACCTTC
NA TRBJ2-7 TRBV6-5 NA CASSYGQTTYEQYF TGTGCCAGCAGTTACGGACAGACTACCTACGAGCAGTACTTC
NA TRBJ2-6 TRBV6-1 NA CATVPEVAGANVLTF TGTGCCACCGTCCCAGAAGTCGCTGGGGCCAACGTCCTGACTTTC
NA TRBJ2-5 TRBV7-9 few CASMKGEETQYF TGTGCCAGCATGAAGGGGGAGGAGACCCAGTACTTC
NA TRBJ1-5 TRBV2 NA CASSIDKANQPQHF TGTGCCAGCAGTATAGACAAGGCCAATCAGCCCCAGCATTTT
TRBD2 TRBJ2-2 TRBV11-3 NA CASSLDLPTSGANTGELFF TGTGCCAGCAGCTTAGATTTACCCACTAGCGGAGCGAACACCGGGGAGCTGTTTTTT
NA TRBJ1-5 TRBV10-1 NA CASPPQGLCRVRPLNYSNQPQHF TGCGCCAGTCCCCCACAGGGTCTGTGCCGCGTCCGCCCACTGAATTATAGCAATCAGCCCCAGCATTTT
NA TRBJ1-1 TRBV12-3/TRBV12-4 NA CASLLGGTEAFF TGTGCCAGCCTGCTTGGGGGGACTGAAGCTTTCTTT
NA TRBJ1-2 TRBV30 NA CAWSALGGYGYTF TGTGCCTGGAGTGCCCTGGGGGGGTATGGCTACACCTTC
NA TRBJ1-3 TRBV5-1 NA CASRRESLSGNTIYF TGCGCCAGCCGCCGAGAGTCCCTCTCTGGAAACACCATATATTTT
TRBD1 TRBJ1-2 TRBV4-1 NA CASSAGQGANGYTF TGCGCCAGCAGCGCGGGACAGGGGGCGAATGGCTACACCTTC
NA TRBJ2-7 TRBV6-5 once CASSYSGRGDYEQYF TGTGCCAGCAGTTACTCAGGCAGGGGTGACTACGAGCAGTACTTC
TRBD1 TRBJ2-3 TRBV9 NA CASSVYRDSQDTQYF TGTGCCAGCAGCGTATACCGGGACAGTCAGGATACGCAGTATTTT
TRBD1 TRBJ1-1 TRBV10-2 NA CASSELDRENTEAFF TGCGCCAGCAGTGAGCTGGACAGGGAGAACACTGAAGCTTTCTTT
NA TRBJ2-7 TRBV7-2 NA CASSLEFLTGPYEQYF TGTGCCAGCAGCTTAGAGTTCTTGACAGGACCCTACGAGCAGTACTTC
TRBD1 TRBJ2-7 TRBV11-2 NA CASSLAPGTAPEQYF TGTGCCAGCAGCTTAGCCCCCGGGACAGCCCCAGAGCAGTACTTC
NA TRBJ2-4 TRBV11-3 NA CASSLGPQNIQYF TGTGCCAGCAGCTTAGGGCCGCAAAACATTCAGTACTTC
NA TRBJ1-5 TRBV4-3 few CASSQDISGEQPQHF TGCGCCAGCAGCCAAGATATCTCAGGGGAACAGCCCCAGCATTTT
NA TRBJ1-6 TRBV15 NA CATSLTGGAGSPLHF TGTGCCACCAGCCTAACGGGGGGGGCGGGATCACCCCTCCACTTT
NA TRBJ2-7 TRBV6-5 NA CASSSHPTGAYEQYF TGTGCCAGCAGCTCCCACCCGACCGGAGCCTACGAGCAGTACTTC
NA TRBJ2-3 TRBV5-1 NA CASSLASSTDTQYF TGCGCCAGCAGCTTGGCGTCTAGCACAGATACGCAGTATTTT
TRBD1 TRBJ2-7 TRBV29-1 NA CSVTTRGSYEQYF TGCAGCGTAACCACCAGGGGGTCCTACGAGCAGTACTTC
NA TRBJ1-3 TRBV6-2/TRBV6-3 NA CASSYRSGNTIYF TGTGCCAGCAGTTACCGCTCTGGAAACACCATATATTTT
NA TRBJ2-7 TRBV10-3 NA CAISDQRYEQYF TGTGCCATCAGTGATCAGCGCTACGAGCAGTACTTC
TRBD1 TRBJ2-5 TRBV7-2 NA CASSLDRGQETQYF TGTGCCAGCAGCTTAGACAGGGGGCAAGAGACCCAGTACTTC
NA TRBJ1-2 TRBV10-1 NA CARGAPGTF TGCGCCAGGGGAGCTCCGGGGACCTTC
NA TRBJ2-6 TRBV7-3 NA CASSSQGVSGANVLTF TGTGCCAGCAGCTCCCAGGGTGTTTCTGGGGCCAACGTCCTGACTTTC
NA TRBJ2-7 TRBV12-3/TRBV12-4 NA CASSFQGNYEQYF TGTGCCAGCAGTTTCCAGGGGAACTACGAGCAGTACTTC
TRBD2 TRBJ2-1 TRBV2 NA CASKEREVYNEQFF TGTGCCAGCAAGGAGCGGGAGGTTTACAATGAGCAGTTCTTC
NA TRBJ1-1 TRBV18 NA CASSPVRQNTEAFF TGTGCCAGCTCACCGGTGCGTCAGAACACTGAAGCTTTCTTT
TRBD1 TRBJ1-2 TRBV9 NA CASSQTGGYGYTF TGTGCCAGCAGTCAGACAGGGGGCTATGGCTACACCTTC
TRBD1 TRBJ1-5 TRBV6-2/TRBV6-3 NA CASSRRQGDQPQHF TGTGCCAGCAGTCGCCGACAGGGTGATCAGCCCCAGCATTTT
TRBD2 TRBJ2-7 TRBV3-1/TRBV3-2 NA CASSQRIAGPYEQYF TGTGCCAGCAGCCAAAGGATAGCGGGGCCCTACGAGCAGTACTTC
TRBD1 TRBJ1-1 TRBV30 NA CAWRRQGICNTEAFF TGTGCCTGGAGGCGACAGGGGATTTGTAACACTGAAGCTTTCTTT
NA TRBJ2-4 TRBV19 NA CASSMTGRAKNIQYF TGTGCCAGTAGTATGACAGGGAGGGCCAAAAACATTCAGTACTTC
TRBD2 TRBJ2-7 TRBV7-2 NA CASSGRAGGRRYEQYF TGTGCCAGCAGCGGACGAGCGGGAGGGCGTCGGTACGAGCAGTACTTC
TRBD1 TRBJ1-6 TRBV7-6 NA CASSLGADRGLMSPLHF TGTGCCAGCAGCCTCGGAGCGGACAGGGGTTTAATGTCACCCCTCCACTTT
NA TRBJ1-1 TRBV9 NA CASSVGQDTEAFF TGTGCCAGCAGCGTAGGGCAGGACACTGAAGCTTTCTTT
NA TRBJ2-7 TRBV9 once CASSEGGGGYEQYF TGTGCCAGCAGCGAGGGGGGAGGGGGCTACGAGCAGTACTTC
NA TRBJ2-5 TRBV5-1 once CASRVTVQETQYF TGCGCCAGCAGGGTCACGGTCCAAGAGACCCAGTACTTC
TRBD1 TRBJ2-5 TRBV9 many CASSVDRGTSLGTQYF TGTGCCAGCAGCGTAGACAGGGGTACCTCTCTGGGGACCCAGTACTTC
NA TRBJ1-1 TRBV11-2 NA CASSLASMNTEAFF TGTGCCAGCAGCTTAGCATCCATGAACACTGAAGCTTTCTTT
NA TRBJ1-1 TRBV29-1 NA CSALGAPEAFF TGCAGCGCTCTGGGGGCTCCTGAAGCTTTCTTT